The 15 T cell receptor beta chains presented below share a single source sample, sequenced in a study of T cell changes during pregnancy in multiple sclerosis. Data came from immunoSEQ multiplex PCR; TCRdb stores just in-frame clones and leaves some out. The table includes tens of thousands of clones, around 92% detected once. This specimen consisted of peripheral blood, obtained in the third trimester of pregnancy. The source of these receptors is a female donor in good health, enrolled as a control in a pregnancy study.

The chain links TRBV9 to TRBJ1-6; 8 bases are a match to TRBD1. The CDR3 length is 15 residues. V shed 2 bases and J 7 bases; nucleotides not matched to a gene: 5. In germline, CDR1 is SGDLS, CDR2 YYNGEE. CDR3 nucleotide sequence: TGTGCCAGCAGCGTTGATCCAGGGGGCAATTCACCCCTCCACTTT. Translating gives CASSVDPGGNSPLHF.

The V gene is TRBV5-1, the J gene TRBJ2-3; a possible D gene is TRBD1 (6 bases). V shed 0 bases and J shed 2 bases, with 13 bases lying between them. The CDR3 has 16 residues. CDR1 SGHRS and CDR2 YFSETQ come from the germline V gene. CDR3 sequence (DNA): TGCGCCAGCAGCTTGGGGGGGCGGACCGACACAGATACGCAGTATTTT. Translating it yields CASSLGGRTDTDTQYF.

This clone was seen only once. V is TRBV2 and J is TRBJ2-7; perhaps TRBD1 as D (5 bases). Germline V gene data show CDR1 as SNHLY and CDR2 as FYNNEI. Between the trimmed V and J ends, which lost 6 bases and 5 bases, there was a span of 14 bases. This CDR3 spans 13 amino acids. CDR3 coding DNA: TGTGCCAGCAGAGTATTTTGGGGCGACGAGCAGTACTTC. Translating it yields CASRVFWGDEQYF.

The CDR3 reads CASKASVGDTPGWAFF. The CDR3 DNA is TGTGCCAGCAAGGCCTCAGTCGGTGACACCCCAGGATGGGCTTTCTTT. The J gene is TRBJ1-1, the V gene TRBV2; D remains unclear. Germline CDR1 is SNHLY and CDR2 is FYNNEI. V was cut by 7 bases and J by 11 bases, with 29 bases left in between. This CDR3 is built from 16 residues.

The chain has TRBV27 and TRBJ2-7, with 12 bases matching TRBD1. The CDR3 runs to 16 residues. Germline values: CDR1 MNHEY, CDR2 SMNVEV (reference sequence). Trimming cost V 3 bases and J 5 bases; bases outside gene matches: 8. The CDR3 region has the DNA TGTGCCAGCAGTTTTTTGGGGACAGGGGGCGTCAACGAGCAGTACTTC. Encoded protein: CASSFLGTGGVNEQYF.

This clone was seen only once. The chain employs TRBV30 and TRBJ2-3; D not certain. CDR1 and CDR2 (germline): GTSNPN, SVGIG (reference sequence). Trimming cost V 2 bases and J 4 bases, with 10 bases left between them. This CDR3 contains 13 residues. This CDR3 is CAWSTGDSDTQYF. CDR3 coding DNA: TGTGCCTGGAGTACGGGTGATTCAGATACGCAGTATTTT.

The J gene is TRBJ1-5, the V gene TRBV6-5; 8 bases fit TRBD1. V shed 5 bases and J 6 bases; nucleotides not matched to a gene: 9. Germline CDR1 and CDR2: MNHEY and SVGAGI. This CDR3 contains 15 residues. The CDR3 DNA sequence: TGTGCCAGCAGTCCCCGACAGGGGACAGGTCAGCCCCAGCATTTT. As protein: CASSPRQGTGQPQHF.

The V call is TRBV9, the J call TRBJ1-4; 8 bases line up with TRBD1. The germline V gene has CDR1 SGDLS and CDR2 YYNGEE. The V and J ends lost 4 bases and 0 bases, in that order; junction bases with no gene match: 5. The CDR3 extends over 16 amino acids. CDR3 DNA: TGTGCCAGCAGCTTAGACAGGGGTGCAACTAATGAAAAACTGTTTTTT. As protein: CASSLDRGATNEKLFF. Variable domain in full (rest from reference TRBV9 and TRBJ1-4): DSGVTQTPKHLITATGQRVTLRCSPRSGDLSVYWYQQSLDQGLQFLIQYYNGEERAKGNILERFSAQQFPDLHSELNLSSLELGDSALYFCASSLDRGATNEKLFFGSGTQLSVL.

CDR3 sequence (DNA): TGTGCCATCAAAGGACAGGGAGACACTGAAGCTTTCTTT. Amino acid sequence: CAIKGQGDTEAFF. The rearrangement links TRBV10-3 to TRBJ1-1; 8 nucleotides match TRBD1. CDR1 and CDR2 (germline): ENHRY, SYGVKD. Germline trimming cut 7 bases from V and 3 bases from J; bases unmatched to any gene: 4. The CDR3 runs to 13 residues.

The gene calls are TRBV4-1 and TRBJ1-2; D is ambiguous. Per germline, CDR1 MGHRA and CDR2 YSYEKL. Trimming pared 3 bases from V and 5 bases from J, leaving 16 bases between. CDR3 size: 15 residues. CDR3 DNA sequence: TGCGCCAGCAGCCACCCCTTAGAGGGCCGATATGGCTACACCTTC. It specifies CASSHPLEGRYGYTF.

This sequence joins TRBV18 and TRBJ2-2; 7 nucleotides align to TRBD1. Germline CDR1 KGHSH, CDR2 LQKENI. The length of the CDR3 is 15 residues. Trimming at V came to 4 bases and at J to 4 bases, leaving 6 bases not matched to a gene. The CDR3 nucleotides are TGTGCCAGCTCACGGAGGACAGGCTCCACCGGGGAGCTGTTTTTT. It specifies CASSRRTGSTGELFF.

The chain links TRBV30 to TRBJ1-2; perhaps TRBD1 as D (6 bases). This CDR3 contains 11 residues. The germline V and J ends were trimmed by 8 bases and 7 bases, with 14 bases remaining between them. Germline CDR1 reads GTSNPN; CDR2 reads SVGIG (reference sequence). The CDR3 sequence is CAHDRRGGYTF. CDR3 in DNA: TGTGCCCATGACAGGAGAGGTGGCTACACCTTC.

The V and J genes are TRBV27 and TRBJ2-7, with D unresolved. Deletions cut 4 bases from V and 3 bases from J, with 13 bases between. Germline V gene lookup returns CDR1 MNHEY and CDR2 SMNVEV (reference sequence). The CDR3 covers 14 residues. CDR3 sequence: CASSSRELHYEQYF. The CDR3 nucleotides read TGTGCCAGCAGTTCGCGAGAATTGCACTACGAGCAGTACTTC.

The CDR3 reads CAAAGRFEQYF. The CDR3 DNA follows: TGTGCCGCAGCGGGGCGTTTCGAGCAGTACTTC. The chain employs TRBV28 and TRBJ2-7; 7 nucleotides match TRBD2. From germline, CDR1 is MDHEN and CDR2 SYDVKM. The CDR3 is 11 residues long. Trimming took 11 bases from V and 6 from J; bases not matched to a gene: 7.

The genes are TRBV6-1 and TRBJ1-5, with a possible D match to TRBD1 (6 bases). The CDR3 spans 15 residues. Trimming left V 0 bases short and J 6 bases short, with 12 bases between. Germline-derived CDR1 and CDR2 are MNHNS and SASEGT. The CDR3 coding sequence is TGTGCCAGCAGTGAAGCGCGGGGGGGGCGTCAGCCCCAGCATTTT. Protein product: CASSEARGGRQPQHF.